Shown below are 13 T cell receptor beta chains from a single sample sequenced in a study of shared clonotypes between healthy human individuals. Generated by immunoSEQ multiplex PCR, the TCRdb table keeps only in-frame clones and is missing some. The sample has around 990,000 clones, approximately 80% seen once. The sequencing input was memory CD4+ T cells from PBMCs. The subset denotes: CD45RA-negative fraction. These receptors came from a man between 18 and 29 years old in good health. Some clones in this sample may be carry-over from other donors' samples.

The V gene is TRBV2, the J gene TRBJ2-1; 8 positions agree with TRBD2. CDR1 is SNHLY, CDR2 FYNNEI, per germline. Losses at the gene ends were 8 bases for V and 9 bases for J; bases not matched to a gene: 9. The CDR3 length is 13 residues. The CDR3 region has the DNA TGTGCCAGCGGGTCTCGGGGGGGCAGTGAGCAGTTCTTC. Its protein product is CASGSRGGSEQFF.

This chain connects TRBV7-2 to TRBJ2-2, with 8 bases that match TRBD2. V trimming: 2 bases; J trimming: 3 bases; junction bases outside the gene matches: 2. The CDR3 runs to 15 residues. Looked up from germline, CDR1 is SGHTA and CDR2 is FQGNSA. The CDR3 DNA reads TGTGCCAGCAGCTTACTAGCGGGTTACACCGGGGAGCTGTTTTTT. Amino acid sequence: CASSLLAGYTGELFF.

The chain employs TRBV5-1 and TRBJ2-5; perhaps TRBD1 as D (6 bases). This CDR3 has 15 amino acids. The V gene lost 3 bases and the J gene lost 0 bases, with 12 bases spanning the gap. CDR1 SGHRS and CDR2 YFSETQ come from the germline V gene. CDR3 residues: CASSWDGTYQETQYF. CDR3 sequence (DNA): TGCGCCAGCAGCTGGGACGGGACATACCAAGAGACCCAGTACTTC.

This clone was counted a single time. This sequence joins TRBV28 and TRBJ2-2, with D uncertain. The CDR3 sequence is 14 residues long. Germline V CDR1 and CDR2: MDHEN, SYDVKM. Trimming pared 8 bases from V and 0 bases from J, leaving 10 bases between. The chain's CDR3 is CASGVHTNTGELFF. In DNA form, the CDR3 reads TGTGCCAGCGGGGTACATACGAACACCGGGGAGCTGTTTTTT.

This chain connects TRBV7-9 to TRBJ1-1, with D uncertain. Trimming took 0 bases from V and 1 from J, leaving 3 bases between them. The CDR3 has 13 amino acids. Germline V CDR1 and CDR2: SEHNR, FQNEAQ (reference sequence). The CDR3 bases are TGTGCCAGCAGCTTAGCCAGGAACACTGAAGCTTTCTTT. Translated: CASSLARNTEAFF. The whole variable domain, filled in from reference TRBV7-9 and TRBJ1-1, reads DTGVSQNPRHKITKRGQNVTFRCDPISEHNRLYWYRQTLGQGPEFLTYFQNEAQLEKSRLLSDRFSAERPKGSFSTLEIQRTEQGDSAMYLCASSLARNTEAFFGQGTRLTVV.

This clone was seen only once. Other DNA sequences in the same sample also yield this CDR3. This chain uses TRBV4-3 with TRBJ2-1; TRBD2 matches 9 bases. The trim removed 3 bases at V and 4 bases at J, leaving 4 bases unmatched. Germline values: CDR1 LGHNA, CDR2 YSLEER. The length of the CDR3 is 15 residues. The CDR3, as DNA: TGCGCCAGCAGCCAGGCTAGCGGGACTTACAATGAGCAGTTCTTC. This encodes CASSQASGTYNEQFF.

CDR3 sequence (DNA): TGTGCCAGCAGCCCCGTGGGGGTCCGCACAGATACGCAGTATTTT. Protein sequence: CASSPVGVRTDTQYF. The chain carries TRBV28 and TRBJ2-3; D is perhaps TRBD1 or TRBD2 (5 bases each). The CDR3 length is 15 residues. The germline gives CDR1 MDHEN, CDR2 SYDVKM. With 6 bases removed from V and 1 base from J, the gap between germline ends came to 14 bases. Combining the CDR3 with reference TRBV28 and TRBJ2-3 gives the whole variable domain DVKVTQSSRYLVKRTGEKVFLECVQDMDHENMFWYRQDPGLGLRLIYFSYDVKMKEKGDIPEGYSVSREKKERFSLILESASTNQTSMYLCASSPVGVRTDTQYFGPGTRLTVL.

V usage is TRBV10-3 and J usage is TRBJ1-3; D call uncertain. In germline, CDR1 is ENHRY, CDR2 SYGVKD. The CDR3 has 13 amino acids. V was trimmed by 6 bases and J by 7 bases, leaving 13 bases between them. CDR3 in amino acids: CAISHPPGNTIYF. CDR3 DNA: TGTGCCATCAGCCACCCCCCGGGGAACACCATATATTTT.

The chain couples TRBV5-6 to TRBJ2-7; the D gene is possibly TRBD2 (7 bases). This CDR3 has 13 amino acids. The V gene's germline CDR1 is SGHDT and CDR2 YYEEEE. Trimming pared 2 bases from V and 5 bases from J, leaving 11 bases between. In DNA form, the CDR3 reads TGTGCCAGCAGCTTCGGGGGGCGGAACGAGCAGTACTTC. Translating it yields CASSFGGRNEQYF.

Here the CDR3 reads CASSPASSYGETQYF. DNA for the CDR3: TGTGCCAGCTCACCGGCTTCGTCATACGGGGAGACCCAGTACTTC. The rearrangement joins TRBV18 to TRBJ2-5; no clear D. Germline CDR1 KGHSH, CDR2 LQKENI. The CDR3 sequence is 15 residues long. Trimming took 3 bases from V and 5 from J, leaving 16 bases between them.

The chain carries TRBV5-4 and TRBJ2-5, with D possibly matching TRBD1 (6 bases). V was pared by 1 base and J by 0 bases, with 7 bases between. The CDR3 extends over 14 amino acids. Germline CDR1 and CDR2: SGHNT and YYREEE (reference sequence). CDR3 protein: CASSLYRDQETQYF. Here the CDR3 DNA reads TGTGCCAGCAGCTTGTACAGGGACCAAGAGACCCAGTACTTC.

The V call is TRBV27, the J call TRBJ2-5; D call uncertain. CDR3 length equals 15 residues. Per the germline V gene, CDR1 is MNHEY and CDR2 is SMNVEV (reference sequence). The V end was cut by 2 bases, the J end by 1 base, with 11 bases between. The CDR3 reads CASSLILGLQETQYF. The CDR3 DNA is TGTGCCAGCAGTTTAATTCTGGGCCTCCAAGAGACCCAGTACTTC.

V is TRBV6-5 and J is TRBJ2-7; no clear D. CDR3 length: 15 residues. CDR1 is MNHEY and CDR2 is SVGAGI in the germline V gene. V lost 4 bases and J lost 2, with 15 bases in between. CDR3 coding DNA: TGTGCCAGCAGTTCCCACCCCGAAGTGGCCTACGAGCAGTACTTC. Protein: CASSSHPEVAYEQYF.